Many counts were recorded for the clone carrying this TCR beta chain. Its antigen is not identified. The V gene's germline CDR1 is MDHEN and CDR2 SYDVKM. The ends were cut back, 4 bases at V and 0 bases at J, with 12 bases in the middle. The CDR3 covers 15 residues. Using unique molecular identifiers, the investigators prepared the TCRbeta library. MiXCR was run by TCRdb on the PCR reads, yielding one entry per CDR3 protein. The sample contains over 3,500 distinct CDR3 sequences, 25% of which appear only once. The sample belongs to a study of T-cell reconstitution after alpha-beta-depleted transplantation in children. Study-level points and caveats: T-cell counts and diversity at one year post-transplant came mainly from newly produced T cells. Reported findings indicate that, about two months after transplant, alpha-beta T cells came from several hundred expanded clones, which were derived from non-depleted graft cells. After transplant, high TCRbeta diversity at day 60 in some patients arose from surviving recipient T cells and thymic progenitors.

The TCR was taken from a boy under two years old who had a stem cell transplant for SCID, so the T cells may come from the graft donor. The V and J genes are TRBV28 and TRBJ1-1; possibly TRBD1 for D (6 bases). The specimen was PBMCs, mostly from graft donor cells, collected 60 days after TCRalphabeta/CD19-depleted stem cell transplant. The CDR3 nucleotides read TGTGCCAGCAGTTCAGGGGCTACTCTGAACACTGAAGCTTTCTTT. Translation: CASSSGATLNTEAFF. Full variable domain (rest looked up from reference TRBV28 and TRBJ1-1): DVKVTQSSRYLVKRTGEKVFLECVQDMDHENMFWYRQDPGLGLRLIYFSYDVKMKEKGDIPEGYSVSREKKERFSLILESASTNQTSMYLCASSSGATLNTEAFFGQGTRLTVV.